The clone carrying this TCR beta chain was seen ten or more times. The antigen remains unidentified. Under 3 months was the duration of disease in ophthalmopathy patients, who also had a Clinical Activity Score of at least 3 and a NOSPECS grade of at least 4. Uncontrolled infection, other autoimmune disease, pregnancy and lactation each barred patients from inclusion. The data derive from a study of T cells in Graves' hyperthyroidism and ophthalmopathy. Study findings and constraints: Stable hyperthyroidism and ophthalmopathy were separated using 13 V-J signatures. Most thyroid clonotypes that were expanded above 0.001 also turned up in blood.

Amplification targeted TCR beta CDR3 regions from RNA transcripts. Initially, a first-round RT-PCR of the TCR CDR3 employed the HTBI primer set. TCRdb recomputed calls from the multiplex PCR reads with MiXCR, one row per CDR3 protein. The sample lists hundreds of thousands of distinct CDR3 sequences; nearly 20% were seen once. CDR3 length equals 15 residues. Germline V gene lookup returns CDR1 SGHTA and CDR2 FQGNSA. Trimming cost V 5 bases and J 2 bases; bases outside gene matches: 6. This chain joins TRBV7-2 and TRBJ2-1; 7 bases are a match to TRBD2. This clonotype originated in a man in his forties with Graves' ophthalmopathy. The sequencing input was blood. The CDR3, as DNA: TGTGCCAGCAGCCTGGCGGCGGGGGCCTACAATGAGCAGTTCTTC. Residues: CASSLAAGAYNEQFF.